The rows below give T cell receptor beta chains drawn from one sample of a study of blood T cell repertoires in COVID-19. Profiling relied on immunoSEQ multiplex PCR, and the TCRdb table lists in-frame clones only, not all of them. The sample shows about 360,000 clones, 87% of them seen only once. The sequencing sample was made of PBMCs or T cells enriched from blood (not recorded which). The receptor set was obtained from a man between 25 and 39 years old who had recovered from COVID-19. Both conserved end residues are part of each CDR3. A D gene is named only where the DNA matches it firmly. The size field is filled for only some rows; it gives once, few, many or a size class.

j_call d_call clone_size v_call cdr3_length cdr3_aa cdr3_nt
TRBJ2-3 - - TRBV9 17 CASTTREMQVLGGTQYF TGTGCCAGCACCACGAGAGAGATGCAGGTCTTAGGGGGTACGCAGTATTTT
TRBJ1-2 - - TRBV7-9 15 CASTLGRAGDYGYTF TGTGCCAGCACCCTAGGTAGGGCAGGGGACTATGGCTACACCTTC
TRBJ2-2 - - TRBV2 14 CASSVEGISGELFF TGTGCCAGCAGTGTGGAGGGTATCTCCGGGGAGCTGTTTTTT
TRBJ2-5 TRBD1 - TRBV18 19 CASSPPRGQGAPKDETQYF TGTGCCAGCTCACCACCAAGGGGACAGGGGGCCCCAAAGGACGAGACCCAGTACTTC
TRBJ1-4 - - TRBV5-1 14 CASSLAGGGEKLFF TGCGCCAGCAGCTTGGCGGGGGGAGGGGAAAAACTGTTTTTT
TRBJ1-5 TRBD1 - TRBV6-5 14 CASIKDRVNQPQHF TGTGCCAGCATTAAAGACAGGGTTAATCAGCCCCAGCATTTT
TRBJ2-2 TRBD1 - TRBV7-9 15 CASSLALTGAGELFF TGTGCCAGCAGCTTAGCCCTCACAGGGGCCGGGGAGCTGTTTTTT
TRBJ2-7 TRBD2 once TRBV6-5 13 CASSYTAASGELF TGTGCCAGCAGTTACACCGCGGCTAGCGGTGAACTCTTC
TRBJ1-5 - few TRBV6-1 15 CASSEMGGMSQPQHF TGTGCCAGCAGTGAAATGGGGGGGATGTCGCAGCCCCAGCATTTT
TRBJ2-1 TRBD1 - TRBV2 15 CASRPGTGSGNEQFF TGTGCCAGCAGACCCGGGACAGGGTCGGGGAATGAGCAGTTCTTC
TRBJ2-1 - - TRBV5-5 14 CASSLQGTNNEQFF TGTGCCAGCAGCTTGCAAGGAACTAACAATGAGCAGTTCTTC
TRBJ2-3 TRBD2 - TRBV7-2 16 CASSLPSGGSGDTQYF TGTGCCAGCAGCTTACCTAGCGGGGGATCCGGAGATACGCAGTATTTT
TRBJ1-1 - - TRBV15 12 CATSRDVTEAFF TGTGCCACCAGCAGAGATGTAACTGAAGCTTTCTTT
TRBJ1-2 - - TRBV24-1 12 CATSDTGISFTF TGTGCCACCAGTGACACGGGAATTAGCTTCACCTTC
TRBJ1-5 - - TRBV14 16 CASSPWRWHSQKPQHF TGTGCCAGCAGCCCCTGGAGGTGGCACTCCCAGAAGCCCCAGCATTTT
TRBJ2-1 TRBD2 - TRBV7-2 18 CASTPRGTSGGIPNQQFF TGTGCCAGCACCCCCCGTGGGACTAGCGGGGGAATCCCGAACCAGCAGTTCTTC
TRBJ1-1 - - TRBV3-1/TRBV3-2 13 CASSQIGNTEAFF TGTGCCAGCAGCCAAATCGGGAACACTGAAGCTTTCTTT
TRBJ2-1 - - TRBV4-1 12 CASSLPRGEQFF TGCGCCAGCAGCCTGCCCCGGGGTGAGCAGTTCTTC
TRBJ1-2 - - TRBV27 13 CASSLQGSHGYTF TGTGCCAGCAGTTTGCAGGGGTCGCATGGCTACACCTTC
TRBJ2-5 - - TRBV9 14 CASSAPGQPETQYF TGTGCCAGCAGCGCGCCGGGTCAGCCAGAGACCCAGTACTTC
TRBJ1-2 - - TRBV4-1 16 CASSQIPGEGGYGYTF TGCGCCAGCAGCCAGATCCCAGGAGAAGGAGGATATGGCTACACCTTC
TRBJ1-6 TRBD1 - TRBV7-2 16 CASSRAGTGGNSPLHF TGTGCCAGCAGCCGCGCCGGGACAGGGGGCAATTCACCCCTCCACTTT
TRBJ1-2 - once TRBV7-8 14 CASRKTRVGYGYTF TGTGCCAGCAGGAAAACCAGGGTGGGGTATGGCTACACCTTC
TRBJ1-2 - - TRBV7-2 15 CASSSPVKGDYGYTF TGTGCCAGCAGCTCCCCGGTGAAGGGGGACTATGGCTACACCTTC
TRBJ1-5 - - TRBV30 11 CAWSVGEPQHF TGTGCCTGGAGTGTCGGGGAGCCCCAGCATTTT
TRBJ2-7 TRBD1 - TRBV5-6 15 CASSLVGQGDYEQYF TGTGCCAGCAGCTTAGTTGGACAGGGGGACTACGAGCAGTACTTC
TRBJ2-3 TRBD2 - TRBV12-5 15 CASEGERGGTDTQYF TGTGCTAGTGAAGGGGAGCGGGGGGGTACAGATACGCAGTATTTT
TRBJ1-6 - - TRBV6-6 13 CASTKTGYSPLHF TGTGCCAGCACCAAGACGGGATATTCACCCCTCCACTTT
TRBJ1-2 - - TRBV9 11 CASSDTGGYTF TGTGCCAGCAGCGATACAGGAGGCTACACCTTC
TRBJ2-1 TRBD2 - TRBV5-1 16 CASSLELAGPYNEQFF TGCGCCAGCAGCTTGGAACTAGCGGGCCCCTACAATGAGCAGTTCTTC
TRBJ1-2 - - TRBV7-9 16 CASSPQGDRPNYGYTF TGTGCCAGCAGCCCCCAAGGTGACAGGCCGAACTATGGCTACACCTTC
TRBJ2-7 TRBD1 - TRBV9 14 CASSVSGQAYEQYF TGTGCCAGCAGCGTATCGGGACAGGCCTACGAGCAGTACTTC
TRBJ1-2 - - TRBV19 16 CASTAGGGQTNYGYTF TGTGCCAGTACCGCTGGGGGGGGGCAAACTAACTATGGCTACACCTTC
TRBJ2-7 - - TRBV27 15 CASSLSGQSSYEQYF TGTGCCAGCAGTTTATCAGGACAGAGCTCCTACGAGCAGTACTTC
TRBJ1-1 - - TRBV18 13 CASSPAGGTEAFF TGTGCCAGCTCACCGGCGGGGGGCACTGAAGCTTTCTTT
TRBJ2-3 - - TRBV5-1 11 CASRTGSSQYF TGCGCCAGCAGGACGGGGTCTTCGCAGTATTTT
TRBJ1-1 - - TRBV6-5 15 CASSLQGRLNTEAFF TGTGCCAGCAGTTTACAGGGTCGGCTGAACACTGAAGCTTTCTTT
TRBJ2-2 - - TRBV6-6 13 CASREVGAGELFF TGTGCCAGCAGGGAGGTCGGTGCCGGGGAGCTGTTTTTT
TRBJ2-5 - - TRBV11-2 12 CASSGDGETQYF TGTGCCAGCAGTGGAGATGGAGAGACCCAGTACTTC
TRBJ2-7 - once TRBV27 13 CASSFWEGGEQYF TGTGCCAGCAGTTTCTGGGAGGGGGGAGAGCAGTACTTC
TRBJ1-2 - - TRBV5-8 13 CASSLVRVYGYTF TGTGCCAGCAGCTTGGTCCGGGTGTATGGCTACACCTTC
TRBJ1-1 - - TRBV30 13 CAWTTGLYTEAFF TGTGCCTGGACCACAGGGTTGTACACTGAAGCTTTCTTT
TRBJ2-7 - - TRBV6-1 13 CASSEGLFTEQYF TGTGCCAGCAGTGAAGGACTCTTTACCGAGCAGTACTTC
TRBJ1-5 - - TRBV6-2/TRBV6-3 12 CASSYSLQPQHF TGTGCCAGCAGTTACTCGTTACAGCCCCAGCATTTT
TRBJ2-7 TRBD2 - TRBV5-1 15 CASRTGTSDSYEQYF TGCGCCAGCAGGACCGGGACTAGCGACTCCTACGAGCAGTACTTC
TRBJ2-5 - - TRBV9 17 CASSVSGRSGGQETQYF TGTGCCAGCAGCGTATCAGGGAGGTCCGGGGGCCAAGAGACCCAGTACTTC
TRBJ1-1 - - TRBV13 13 CASSLGGPTEAFF TGTGCCAGCAGCCTCGGAGGGCCCACTGAAGCTTTCTTT
TRBJ1-2 TRBD1 - TRBV9 12 CASSARGPGLTF TGTGCCAGCAGCGCGAGGGGGCCAGGGCTCACCTTC
TRBJ1-3 - - TRBV4-2 15 CASSQSGAAGNTIYF TGTGCCAGCAGCCAATCAGGGGCTGCTGGAAACACCATATATTTT
TRBJ2-4 TRBD1 - TRBV19 16 CASSPPLYRGKNIQYF TGTGCCAGTAGCCCACCCCTTTACAGGGGCAAAAACATTCAGTACTTC
TRBJ2-7 - once TRBV6-5 15 CASSYLADFSYEQYF TGTGCCAGCAGTTACTTGGCAGATTTCTCCTACGAGCAGTACTTC
TRBJ2-2 - - TRBV7-2 12 CATYRIPGELFF TGTGCCACATACAGGATACCCGGGGAGCTGTTTTTT
TRBJ2-3 - - TRBV6-6 13 CASSYPGTDTQYF TGTGCCAGCAGTTATCCAGGCACAGATACGCAGTATTTT
TRBJ2-2 - - TRBV7-2 16 CASSNRQGRNTGELFF TGTGCCAGCAGCAACCGACAAGGGAGGAACACCGGGGAGCTGTTTTTT
TRBJ1-6 - - TRBV7-2 17 CASSPLATFSYNSPLHF TGTGCCAGCAGCCCGCTTGCCACCTTTAGCTATAATTCACCCCTCCACTTT
TRBJ1-6 TRBD1 - TRBV6-4 14 CASSEMDRGSPLHF TGTGCCAGCAGTGAGATGGACAGGGGTTCACCCCTCCACTTT
TRBJ2-4 - - TRBV6-2/TRBV6-3 13 CASSYSWGVVSDF TGTGCCAGCAGTTACTCGTGGGGAGTCGTGTCGGATTTC
TRBJ2-3 TRBD2 - TRBV7-3 15 CASSPGLVGKDTQYF TGTGCCAGCAGTCCGGGACTAGTTGGGAAAGATACGCAGTATTTT
TRBJ2-2 TRBD2 - TRBV27 15 CAALRTSGGTGELFF TGTGCCGCCCTCCGGACTAGCGGGGGAACCGGGGAGCTGTTTTTT
TRBJ1-1 - once TRBV7-2 17 CASSSKGGGLAGTEAFF TGTGCCAGCAGCTCTAAGGGGGGTGGTTTAGCGGGGACTGAAGCTTTCTTT